The clone carrying this T cell receptor beta chain was seen just once. The CDR3 runs 16 residues. Germline CDR1 and CDR2: LGHNA and YSLEER. The V end was cut by 5 bases, the J end by 4 bases, with 17 bases between. The sample comes from a study of blood T cell repertoires in COVID-19. Across the study: Acute and convalescent COVID-19 specimens originated in the United States, Italy and Spain. PBMCs, B-cell-depleted T cells, or T cells provided the cDNA or gDNA that made up the material.

Original processing notes: For nucleated cells, counts were estimated from reference gene primer amplification. Assay: immunoSEQ multiplex PCR; the TCRdb copy retains only in-frame clones and omits some. V and J calls and clone size are copied from that table; D and trimming were computed from the DNA. The sample holds tens of thousands of clones, roughly 84% seen once. The chain joins TRBV4-3 to TRBJ2-2, with D maybe TRBD1 (8 bases). Sequencing was carried out using peripheral blood. This TCR was sampled from a man aged 50 to 59 with acute or convalescent COVID-19. Here the CDR3 DNA reads TGCGCCAGCAGCTATTGGACAGGGAGGGGCACCGGGGAGCTGTTTTTT. Its protein product is CASSYWTGRGTGELFF.